What follows are 5 T cell receptor beta chains derived from one specimen sequenced in a study of T cells in Graves' hyperthyroidism and ophthalmopathy. TCR beta CDR3 regions were amplified from RNA transcripts. Primed by the HTBI set, a first-round RT-PCR was run on the TCR CDR3. Each CDR3 protein gets one entry after TCRdb re-called the multiplex PCR reads with MiXCR. The sample includes roughly 600,000 distinct CDR3 sequences, more than 12% seen only once; the top ten take approximately 12%. Source material: blood. The source of these receptors is a woman between 50 and 59 years old with Graves' ophthalmopathy.

There are a few counts of this clonotype. This sequence joins TRBV29-1 and TRBJ1-5; D might be TRBD1 (6 bases). V dropped 4 bases and J dropped 5 bases, with 9 bases sitting between them. There are 12 residues in the CDR3. CDR1 SQVTM and CDR2 ANQGSEA come from the germline V gene. CDR3 protein: CSVVSGDQPQHF. Written as DNA, the CDR3 is TGCAGCGTTGTTTCAGGGGATCAGCCCCAGCATTTT. Full variable domain (missing parts from reference TRBV29-1 and TRBJ1-5): SAVISQKPSRDICQRGTSLTIQCQVDSQVTMMFWYRQQPGQSLTLIATANQGSEATYESGFVIDKFPISRPNLTFSTLTVSNMSPEDSSIYLCSVVSGDQPQHFGDGTRLSIL.

In its sample, this clonotype was seen many times. The chain recombines TRBV7-8 with TRBJ2-2; D is uncertain. The CDR3 length is 17 residues. The V end lost 2 bases, the J end lost 6 bases, and 19 bases lay between the germline ends. The germline gives CDR1 SGHVS, CDR2 FQNEAQ. CDR3 nucleotide sequence: TGTGCCAGCAGCTTAAGCTCCCATACACTGGTTGCCGGGGAGCTGTTTTTT. It codes for CASSLSSHTLVAGELFF.

Comments on this clonotype: A single base separates this from a much larger clone, so it may be a read error. The gene calls are TRBV7-9 and TRBJ2-1, with D perhaps TRBD2 (5 bases). Germline V lookup: CDR1 SEHNR, CDR2 FQNEAQ (reference sequence). The CDR3 covers 13 residues. The CDR3 spells CASSFGNWDEQLF. The CDR3 DNA reads as TGTGCCAGCAGCTTCGGGAACTGGGATGAGCAGCTCTTC.

This clonotype has ten or more counts. The rearrangement links TRBV28 to TRBJ2-1; TRBD1 is a possible D gene (6 bases). CDR1 is MDHEN, CDR2 SYDVKM, per germline. The V end lost 7 bases, the J end lost 3 bases, and 13 bases lay between the germline ends. The CDR3 consists of 14 residues. The CDR3 nucleotides read TGTGCCAGCACCCGGACAGCGGACTACAATGAGCAGTTCTTC. This encodes CASTRTADYNEQFF.

In its sample, this clonotype was seen a few times. The DNA for the CDR3 is TGTGCCAGCAGCCTCAGACTAGATAGTGCCGGGGAGCTGTTTTTT. This encodes CASSLRLDSAGELFF. The chain combines TRBV28 with TRBJ2-2; D may be TRBD2 (6 bases). CDR3 length: 15 residues. Per germline, CDR1 MDHEN and CDR2 SYDVKM. The V end lost 6 bases, the J end lost 6 bases, and 17 bases lay between the germline ends.